This record covers a single T cell receptor beta chain. No cognate antigen has been identified for it. The record has no base qualities; no much larger clone is one base away. This entry is derived from a study of PD-1 blockade in classical Hodgkin lymphoma (dated by TCRdb to the early 2020s). Broadly, across the study: Nivolumab dosing was 3 mg/kg intravenously every 2 weeks, continuing until either disease progression or unacceptable toxicity. The study used TCR beta sequencing and CyTOF to define a peripheral blood immune signature of response to PD-1 blockade in classical Hodgkin lymphoma.

Genomic DNA was isolated using the Qiagen DNeasy kit from unsorted PBMCs as well as from negatively selected CD4+ and CD8+ fractions. TCR beta CDR3 regions were subjected to amplification by immunoSEQ multiplex PCR with primers that anneal to V and J segments. A synthetic immune receptor repertoire was used to minimize amplification bias, and remaining bias was computationally removed after sequencing. Under the source paper's analysis protocol: Repertoire diversity was quantified as the Shannon entropy index using custom Python scripts. Unsorted, CD4+ and CD8+ repertoires were analyzed separately, except in combined analyses where CD4+ and CD8+ sequences were merged in silico. A clone counted as expanded when the clone's frequency after treatment rose at least 2-fold relative to C1D1, and clones undetected at baseline were given a pseudocount of 0.5. Clones with 0 or 1 copy at C1D1 were defined as singleton clones, while clones with 2 or more copies were defined as non-singleton clones. Clones expanded in unsorted samples were annotated as CD4+, CD8+ or unknown by matching protein sequences in sorted samples from the same patient. Diversity changes from C1D1 to C4D1 were tested in paired samples using Wilcoxon tests. TCRdb holds this immuneACCESS table with in-frame rearrangements only. Some clones are missing; in checked studies, unresolved V genes explain under half, and the rest has no known cause. V and J calls plus clone size are reproduced from that table; the DNA served to infer D and trimming. This sample is represented by 45,000 to 60,000 clones; 65% to 85% of them were singletons. Less than 20% of the sample is held by the ten biggest clonotypes.

Interpreted using the paper, the time point label stands for: cycle 1 day 1 (C1D1), immediately before nivolumab initiation. Relapse after autologous stem cell transplantation had occurred in all trial patients, and cohorts A, B and C were distinguished by prior brentuximab vedotin exposure. A total of around 59 patients with relapsed/refractory classical Hodgkin lymphoma made up the trial cohort, and each patient's best overall response was complete response, partial response or progressive disease. Single-agent nivolumab was administered to trial patients in the multi-cohort phase II CheckMate 205 trial. An independent review committee assessed best overall response by applying the 2007 International Working Group response criteria. Trial PBMCs were obtained immediately prior to nivolumab initiation (C1D1) and on therapy at cycle 2 day 1 and cycle 4 day 1. After peripheral blood was drawn into 8 mL Vacutainer Cell Preparation Tubes, PBMCs were isolated by centrifugation and then cryopreserved.

What the work shows at the level of the full study, not this receptor alone: Trial patients achieving complete response had baseline diversity similar to newly diagnosed patients, whereas partial responders and progressors had significantly lower diversity. A significant rise by C4D1 was seen in CD4+ but not CD8+ TCR diversity (p=0.0027 vs p=0.16), with the rise being most apparent in complete responders (p=0.02). Diversity was lower in patients who began nivolumab less than 1 year after ASCT, so these patients were left out of later analyses to avoid confounding by immune reconstitution. Baseline TCR diversity was reported as lower in newly diagnosed patients than in healthy donors, and lower still in relapsed/refractory patients. The study was limited to a single clinical trial cohort, and causes of repertoire differences, possibly disease activity or prior therapy, remained undefined.

According to the germline V gene, CDR1 reads SGHTA and CDR2 reads FQGTGA. The CDR3 numbers 13 residues from cysteine through phenylalanine. The entry retains the CDR3 DNA only, 39 bases that are in frame from base 1. V is shortened by 9 bases, J by 4 bases, and the region joining them spans 15 bases. In this chain, TRBV7-3 is recombined with TRBJ1-2, with the D segment identity uncertain. The sequence derives from a human donor with classical Hodgkin lymphoma. The material sequenced was peripheral blood mononuclear cells (PBMCs), taken at baseline. The CDR3 protein is CASSPGDSYGYTF. The DNA sequence reads TGTGCCAGTTCACCAGGCGATTCCTATGGCTACACCTTC.